What follows is one TCR beta chain and its context. Antigen unknown. The entry originates in a study of shared clonotypes between healthy human individuals. As defined, naive CD8 cells were CD45RO-negative and positively selected for CCR7, with terminally differentiated effector memory CD45RA+ cells excluded. Study results and caveats: Blood was the sole source, and tissue repertoires probably differ.

Sequencing used immunoSEQ multiplex PCR; TCRdb keeps in-frame clones, though not all of them. The profile covers hundreds of thousands of clones, with about 98% appearing a single time and 0.3% taken by the ten largest. The V gene's germline CDR1 is MNHEY and CDR2 SMNVEV (reference sequence). V dropped 2 bases and J dropped 7; count of bases not matched to a gene: 3. CDR3 length: 15 amino acids. J is TRBJ1-4 and V is TRBV27, with 11 bases that match TRBD1. The TCR originated in a man aged 25-45 years in good health. Material: naive CD8+ T cells sorted from blood. This chain's CDR3 is CASSLGTGGGEKLFF. The CDR3 DNA sequence: TGTGCCAGCAGTTTAGGGACAGGGGGGGGTGAAAAACTGTTTTTT.